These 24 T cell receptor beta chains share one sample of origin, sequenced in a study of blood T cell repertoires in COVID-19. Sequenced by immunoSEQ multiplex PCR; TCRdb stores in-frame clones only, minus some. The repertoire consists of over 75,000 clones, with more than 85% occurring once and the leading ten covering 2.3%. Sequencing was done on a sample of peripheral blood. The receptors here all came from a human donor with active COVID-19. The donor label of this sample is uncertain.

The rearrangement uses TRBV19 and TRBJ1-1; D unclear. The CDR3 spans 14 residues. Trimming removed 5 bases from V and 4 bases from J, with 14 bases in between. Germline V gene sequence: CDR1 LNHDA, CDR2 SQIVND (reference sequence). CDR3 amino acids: CASSPRREGTEAFF. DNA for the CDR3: TGTGCCAGTAGTCCTCGGAGGGAGGGCACTGAAGCTTTCTTT.

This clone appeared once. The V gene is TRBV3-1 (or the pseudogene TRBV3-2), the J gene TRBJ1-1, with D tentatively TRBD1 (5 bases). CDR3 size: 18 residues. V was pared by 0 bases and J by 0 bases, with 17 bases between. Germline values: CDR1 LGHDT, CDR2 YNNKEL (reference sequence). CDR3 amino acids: CASSQDRVRASMNTEAFF. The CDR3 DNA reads TGTGCCAGCAGCCAAGATCGGGTCAGGGCCTCTATGAACACTGAAGCTTTCTTT.

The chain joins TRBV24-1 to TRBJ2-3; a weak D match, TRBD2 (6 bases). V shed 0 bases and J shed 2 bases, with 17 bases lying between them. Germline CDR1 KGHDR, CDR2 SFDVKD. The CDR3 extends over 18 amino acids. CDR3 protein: CATSDLRERGGITDTQYF. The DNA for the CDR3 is TGTGCCACCAGTGATTTGCGTGAGAGGGGAGGCATCACAGATACGCAGTATTTT.

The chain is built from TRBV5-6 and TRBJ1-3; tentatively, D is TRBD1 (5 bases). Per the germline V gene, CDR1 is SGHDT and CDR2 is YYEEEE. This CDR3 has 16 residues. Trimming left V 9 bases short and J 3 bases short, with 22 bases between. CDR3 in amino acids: CATHSLERDYGNTIYF. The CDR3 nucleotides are TGTGCCACCCATTCCCTCGAGAGGGACTATGGAAACACCATATATTTT. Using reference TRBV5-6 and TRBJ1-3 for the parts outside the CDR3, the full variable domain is DAGVTQSPTHLIKTRGQQVTLRCSPKSGHDTVSWYQQALGQGPQFIFQYYEEEERQRGNFPDRFSGHQFPNYSSELNVNALLLGDSALYLCATHSLERDYGNTIYFGEGSWLTVV.

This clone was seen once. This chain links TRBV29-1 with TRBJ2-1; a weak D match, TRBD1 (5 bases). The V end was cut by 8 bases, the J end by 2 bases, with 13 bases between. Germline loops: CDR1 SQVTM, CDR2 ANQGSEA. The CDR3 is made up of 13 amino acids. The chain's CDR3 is CSSRQLTYNEQFF. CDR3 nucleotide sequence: TGCAGCTCGCGACAGTTGACCTACAATGAGCAGTTCTTC.

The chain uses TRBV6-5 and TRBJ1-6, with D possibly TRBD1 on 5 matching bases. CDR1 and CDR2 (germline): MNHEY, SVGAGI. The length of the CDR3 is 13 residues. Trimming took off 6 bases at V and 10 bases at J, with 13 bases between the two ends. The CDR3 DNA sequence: TGTGCCAGCAGACGTGGGGGGGACTCACCCCTCCACTTT. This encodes CASRRGGDSPLHF.

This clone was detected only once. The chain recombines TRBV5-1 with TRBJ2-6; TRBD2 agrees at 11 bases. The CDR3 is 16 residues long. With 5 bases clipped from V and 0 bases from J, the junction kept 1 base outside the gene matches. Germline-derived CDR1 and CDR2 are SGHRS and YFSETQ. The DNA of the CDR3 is TGCGCCAGCAGGGGACTAGCGGTCTCTGGGGCCAACGTCCTGACTTTC. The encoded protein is CASRGLAVSGANVLTF.

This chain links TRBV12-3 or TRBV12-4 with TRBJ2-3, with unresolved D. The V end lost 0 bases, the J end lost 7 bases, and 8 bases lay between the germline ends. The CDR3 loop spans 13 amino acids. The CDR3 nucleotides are TGTGCCAGCAGTTTAGCCACAACGCATACGCAGTATTTT. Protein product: CASSLATTHTQYF.

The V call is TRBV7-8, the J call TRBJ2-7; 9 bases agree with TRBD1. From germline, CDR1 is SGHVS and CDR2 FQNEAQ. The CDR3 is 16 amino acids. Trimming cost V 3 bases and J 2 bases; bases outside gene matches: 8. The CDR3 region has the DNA TGTGCCAGCAGCTTCTATTCCGGGACAGGGACCTACGAGCAGTACTTC. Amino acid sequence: CASSFYSGTGTYEQYF.

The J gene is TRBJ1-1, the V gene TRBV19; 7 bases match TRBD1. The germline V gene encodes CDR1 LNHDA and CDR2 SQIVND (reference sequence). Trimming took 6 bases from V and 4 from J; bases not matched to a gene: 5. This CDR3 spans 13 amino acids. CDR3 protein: CASREGGITEAFF. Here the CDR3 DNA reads TGTGCCAGTAGGGAAGGGGGCATCACTGAAGCTTTCTTT.

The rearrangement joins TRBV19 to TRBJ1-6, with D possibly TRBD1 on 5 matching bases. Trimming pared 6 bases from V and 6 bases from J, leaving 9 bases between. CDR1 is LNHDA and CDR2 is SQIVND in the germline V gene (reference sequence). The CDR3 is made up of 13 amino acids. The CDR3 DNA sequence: TGTGCCAGTAGCCAGGGCGTTAATTCACCCCTCCACTTT. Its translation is CASSQGVNSPLHF.

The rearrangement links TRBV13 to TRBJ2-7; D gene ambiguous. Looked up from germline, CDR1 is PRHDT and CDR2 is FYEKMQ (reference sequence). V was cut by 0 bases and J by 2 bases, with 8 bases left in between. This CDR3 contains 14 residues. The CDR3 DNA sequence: TGTGCCAGCAGCTTAGGGCAGGTTACCTACGAGCAGTACTTC. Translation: CASSLGQVTYEQYF.

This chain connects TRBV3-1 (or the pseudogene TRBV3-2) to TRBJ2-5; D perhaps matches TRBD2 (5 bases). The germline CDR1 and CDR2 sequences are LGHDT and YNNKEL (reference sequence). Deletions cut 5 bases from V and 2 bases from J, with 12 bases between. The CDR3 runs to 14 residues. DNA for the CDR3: TGTGCCAGCAGCTCGTCACGGGATCAAGAGACCCAGTACTTC. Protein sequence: CASSSSRDQETQYF.

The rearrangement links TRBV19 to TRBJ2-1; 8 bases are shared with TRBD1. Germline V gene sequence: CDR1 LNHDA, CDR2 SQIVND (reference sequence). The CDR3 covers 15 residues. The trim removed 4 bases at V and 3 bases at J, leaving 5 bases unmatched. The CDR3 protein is CASSRGQVLYNEQFF. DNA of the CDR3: TGTGCCAGTAGTAGGGGACAGGTCCTCTACAATGAGCAGTTCTTC.

DNA for the CDR3: TGCGCCAGCAGGACTAGCGGACCCTACGAGCAGTACTTC. Translated: CASRTSGPYEQYF. The chain combines TRBV10-2 with TRBJ2-7, with 9 bases fitting TRBD2. J lost 2 bases, V lost 6 bases, and 2 bases had no gene match. This CDR3 contains 13 residues. Per germline, CDR1 WSHSY and CDR2 SAAADI.

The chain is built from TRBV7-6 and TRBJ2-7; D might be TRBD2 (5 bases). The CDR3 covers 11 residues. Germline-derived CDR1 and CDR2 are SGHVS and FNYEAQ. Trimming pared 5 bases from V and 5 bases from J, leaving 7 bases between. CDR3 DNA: TGTGCCAGCAGCGACGGGAACGAGCAGTACTTC. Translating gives CASSDGNEQYF. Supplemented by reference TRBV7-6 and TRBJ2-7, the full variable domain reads GAGVSQSPRYKVTKRGQDVALRCDPISGHVSLYWYRQALGQGPEFLTYFNYEAQQDKSGLPNDRFSAERPEGSISTLTIQRTEQRDSAMYRCASSDGNEQYFGPGTRLTVT.

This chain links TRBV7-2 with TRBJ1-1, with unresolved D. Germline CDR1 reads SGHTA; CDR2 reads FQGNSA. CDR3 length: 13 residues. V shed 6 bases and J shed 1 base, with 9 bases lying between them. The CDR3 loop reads CASRSLRNTEAFF. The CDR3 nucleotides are TGTGCCAGCAGATCCCTCAGGAACACTGAAGCTTTCTTT.

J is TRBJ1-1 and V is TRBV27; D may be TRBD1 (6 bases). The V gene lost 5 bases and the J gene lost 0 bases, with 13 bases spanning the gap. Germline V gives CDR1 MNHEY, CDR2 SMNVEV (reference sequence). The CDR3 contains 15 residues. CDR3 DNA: TGTGCCAGCAGTCCACAACAGGGTGTGAACACTGAAGCTTTCTTT. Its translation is CASSPQQGVNTEAFF.

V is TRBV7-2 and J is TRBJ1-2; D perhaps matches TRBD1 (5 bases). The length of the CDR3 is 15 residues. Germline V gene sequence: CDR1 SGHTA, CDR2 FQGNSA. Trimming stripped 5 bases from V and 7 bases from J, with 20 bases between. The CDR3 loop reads CASSQRDRGGVGYTF. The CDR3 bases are TGTGCCAGCAGCCAACGGGACCGCGGCGGGGTTGGCTACACCTTC.

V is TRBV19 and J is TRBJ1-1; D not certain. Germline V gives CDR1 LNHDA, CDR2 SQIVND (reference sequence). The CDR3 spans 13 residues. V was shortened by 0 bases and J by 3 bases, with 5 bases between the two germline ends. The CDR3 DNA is TGTGCCAGTAGTATAGACCGGGACACTGAAGCTTTCTTT. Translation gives CASSIDRDTEAFF.

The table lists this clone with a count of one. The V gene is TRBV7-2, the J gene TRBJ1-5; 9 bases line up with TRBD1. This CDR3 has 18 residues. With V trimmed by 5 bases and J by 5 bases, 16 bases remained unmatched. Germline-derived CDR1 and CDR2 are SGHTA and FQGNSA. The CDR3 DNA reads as TGTGCCAGCAGCCCCCGGGGAAAGGACAGGGGAGGTCATCAGCCCCAGCATTTT. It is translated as CASSPRGKDRGGHQPQHF.

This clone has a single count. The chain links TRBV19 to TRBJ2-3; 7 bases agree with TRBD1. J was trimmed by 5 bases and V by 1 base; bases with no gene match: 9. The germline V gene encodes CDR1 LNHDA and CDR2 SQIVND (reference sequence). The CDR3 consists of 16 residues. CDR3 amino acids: CASSIVGTEAGDTQYF. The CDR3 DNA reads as TGTGCCAGTAGTATAGTAGGGACAGAAGCCGGAGATACGCAGTATTTT.

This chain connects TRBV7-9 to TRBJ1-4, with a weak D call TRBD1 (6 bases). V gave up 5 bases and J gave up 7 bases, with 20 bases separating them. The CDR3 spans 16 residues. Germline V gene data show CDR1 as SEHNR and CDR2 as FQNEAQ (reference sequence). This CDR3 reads CASSPPTGGTVEKLFF. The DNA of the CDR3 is TGTGCCAGCAGCCCGCCGACAGGCGGCACAGTTGAAAAACTGTTTTTT.

The CDR3 region is CAIMGDRGPHGYTF. The CDR3 DNA reads as TGTGCCATCATGGGGGACAGGGGGCCACATGGCTACACCTTC. The V and J genes are TRBV10-3 and TRBJ1-2, with 12 bases aligning to TRBD1. Looked up from germline, CDR1 is ENHRY and CDR2 is SYGVKD. Trimming cost V 7 bases and J 6 bases; bases outside gene matches: 6. The CDR3 extends over 14 amino acids.